This entry lists 32 T cell receptor beta chains sequenced from one sample in a study of blood T cell repertoires in COVID-19 (dated by TCRdb to 2020 to 2021). Receptor libraries were prepared by the immunoSEQ multiplex PCR assay. TCRdb re-hosts the immuneACCESS table, in-frame sequences only. Its copies lack some clones; in the studies checked, an unresolved V gene accounts for under half of them, and the cause for the rest is not known. The sample contains approximately 300,000 clones, approximately 90% of them found a single time. 6% to 7% of the sample lies in the top ten. Sequenced: peripheral blood. These receptor sequences come from a woman in her 30s with COVID-19, enrolled during active disease.

The CDR3 region is CASSYPSGIDEQYF. The CDR3 DNA follows: TGTGCCAGCAGTTACCCTAGCGGGATCGACGAGCAGTACTTC. The chain has TRBV6-6 and TRBJ2-7; 9 bases fit TRBD2. CDR1 is MNHNY, CDR2 SVGAGI, per germline (reference sequence). The CDR3 is made up of 14 amino acids. Losses at the gene ends were 2 bases for V and 5 bases for J; bases not matched to a gene: 4.

The chain has TRBV28 and TRBJ2-2; D is unresolved. Looked up from germline, CDR1 is MDHEN and CDR2 is SYDVKM. V was cut by 6 bases and J by 6 bases, with 8 bases left in between. The CDR3 has 12 amino acids. The CDR3 sequence: CASSSPAGELFF. In DNA, the CDR3 is TGTGCCAGCAGCTCCCCCGCCGGGGAGCTGTTTTTT.

V gene TRBV3-1 (or the pseudogene TRBV3-2) combines with J gene TRBJ1-2, with 8 bases lining up with TRBD1. V lost 6 bases to trimming and J lost 4 bases; unmatched junction nucleotides: 7. The CDR3 loop spans 14 amino acids. Germline V lookup: CDR1 LGHDT, CDR2 YNNKEL (reference sequence). CDR3 bases: TGTGCCAGCAGTCCCCCGGGACAGGTCTATGGCTACACCTTC. Translated: CASSPPGQVYGYTF.

This chain connects TRBV19 to TRBJ2-5; 7 positions match TRBD1. The CDR3 consists of 14 residues. Trimming took 6 bases from V and 5 from J; bases not matched to a gene: 9. The germline gives CDR1 LNHDA, CDR2 SQIVND (reference sequence). CDR3 residues: CASSSSTGAETQYF. The CDR3 coding sequence is TGTGCCAGTAGCTCCTCAACAGGGGCCGAGACCCAGTACTTC.

This chain connects TRBV10-1 to TRBJ2-2; 14 bases match TRBD2. The CDR3 is 16 amino acids. V dropped 2 bases and J dropped 7; count of bases not matched to a gene: 3. Looked up from germline, CDR1 is WNHNN and CDR2 is SYGVQD (reference sequence). CDR3 nucleotides: TGCGCCAGCAGTGAGGGACTAGCGGGAGGTTTCGGGGAGCTGTTTTTT. Translating it yields CASSEGLAGGFGELFF.

The V gene is TRBV3-1 (or the pseudogene TRBV3-2), the J gene TRBJ1-6; D is possibly TRBD1 (6 bases). V was pared by 4 bases and J by 4 bases, with 11 bases between. The germline gives CDR1 LGHDT, CDR2 YNNKEL (reference sequence). CDR3 length: 15 amino acids. CDR3 sequence reads: CASSRRQAYNSPLHF. The CDR3 DNA reads TGTGCCAGCAGCCGCAGACAGGCTTATAATTCACCCCTCCACTTT.

The chain is built from TRBV6-5 and TRBJ2-7, with 10 bases matching TRBD1. CDR1 and CDR2 from the germline V gene are MNHEY and SVGAGI. The CDR3 contains 13 residues. V dropped 6 bases and J dropped 6; count of bases not matched to a gene: 5. CDR3 in amino acids: CASSWDRGGEQYF. Here the CDR3 DNA reads TGTGCCAGCAGCTGGGACAGGGGTGGCGAGCAGTACTTC.

This rearrangement joins TRBV3-1 (or the pseudogene TRBV3-2) to TRBJ2-5, with TRBD2 matching 10 bases. Germline V gene lookup returns CDR1 LGHDT and CDR2 YNNKEL (reference sequence). The CDR3 consists of 15 residues. The J segment lost 4 bases and the V segment lost 2 bases, leaving 4 bases of the junction unmatched. The chain's CDR3 is CASSQPSGSGETQYF. CDR3 nucleotide sequence: TGTGCCAGCAGCCAACCTAGCGGGAGTGGAGAGACCCAGTACTTC.

This clone was recorded once. V gene TRBV29-1 combines with J gene TRBJ1-3; D perhaps matches TRBD1 (6 bases). Germline CDR1 SQVTM, CDR2 ANQGSEA. This CDR3 is 15 amino acids long. V was shortened by 6 bases and J by 2 bases, with 17 bases between the two germline ends. The CDR3 nucleotides are TGCAGCGTCGCAATTGGACAGAAGACTGGAAACACCATATATTTT. This translates into CSVAIGQKTGNTIYF.

The chain uses TRBV3-1 (or the pseudogene TRBV3-2) and TRBJ2-2; 11 bases agree with TRBD2. The CDR3 totals 14 residues. Germline values: CDR1 LGHDT, CDR2 YNNKEL (reference sequence). Trimming cost V 7 bases and J 4 bases; bases outside gene matches: 2. As DNA, the CDR3 is TGTGCCAGCAATAGCGGGAGGGCCACCGGGGAGCTGTTTTTT. This encodes CASNSGRATGELFF.

The V and J genes are TRBV28 and TRBJ2-1; 9 bases line up with TRBD2. CDR1 is MDHEN and CDR2 is SYDVKM in the germline V gene. Trimming removed 10 bases from V and 6 bases from J; junction bases left unmatched: 13. This CDR3 contains 15 residues. This chain's CDR3 is CATLRLAGSGNEQFF. The CDR3 DNA is TGTGCCACCCTAAGGCTAGCGGGAAGTGGCAATGAGCAGTTCTTC. Filled out from reference TRBV28 and TRBJ2-1, the complete variable domain reads DVKVTQSSRYLVKRTGEKVFLECVQDMDHENMFWYRQDPGLGLRLIYFSYDVKMKEKGDIPEGYSVSREKKERFSLILESASTNQTSMYLCATLRLAGSGNEQFFGPGTRLTVL.

V and J are TRBV27 and TRBJ2-7; D is perhaps TRBD1 (5 bases). V was clipped by 1 base and J by 0 bases, with 13 bases between them. The CDR3 runs to 16 residues. CDR1 MNHEY and CDR2 SMNVEV come from the germline V gene (reference sequence). The CDR3 loop reads CASSLYTGDGSYEQYF. The DNA for the CDR3 is TGTGCCAGCAGTTTATATACAGGTGATGGCTCCTACGAGCAGTACTTC.

The chain has TRBV29-1 and TRBJ2-4; 15 bases line up with TRBD2. This CDR3 spans 17 amino acids. The germline V gene encodes CDR1 SQVTM and CDR2 ANQGSEA. Trimming took 6 bases from V and 9 from J; bases not matched to a gene: 15. CDR3 residues: CSVEATGLAGGGGIQYF. Here the CDR3 DNA reads TGCAGCGTCGAGGCGACGGGACTAGCGGGGGGAGGGGGCATTCAGTACTTC.

CDR3 in DNA: TGCGCCAGCAGCTCCAGGGGGCGTCAAGTAGAGACCCAGTACTTC. As protein: CASSSRGRQVETQYF. The J gene is TRBJ2-5, the V gene TRBV5-1, with TRBD1 matching 8 bases. Germline lookup yields CDR1 SGHRS and CDR2 YFSETQ. CDR3 length: 15 amino acids. The ends lost 3 bases at V and 4 bases at J; junction bases unmatched: 8.

The rearrangement links TRBV7-2 to TRBJ1-1; no firm D call. V lost 1 base and J 6 bases, leaving 12 bases between the germline ends. The CDR3 covers 14 residues. In germline, CDR1 is SGHTA, CDR2 FQGNSA. CDR3 residues: CASSLVPFGAEAFF. The CDR3 DNA reads as TGTGCCAGCAGCTTAGTCCCCTTCGGAGCTGAAGCTTTCTTT.

The rearrangement links TRBV24-1 to TRBJ1-4, with 9 bases identical to TRBD1. Germline values: CDR1 KGHDR, CDR2 SFDVKD. CDR3 length: 15 residues. V lost 4 bases and J lost 6; bases outside the gene matches: 5. CDR3 sequence: CATSEGGTGYEKLFF. The CDR3, as DNA: TGTGCCACCAGTGAGGGTGGGACAGGGTATGAAAAACTGTTTTTT.

J is TRBJ2-1 and V is TRBV4-1; 12 bases are shared with TRBD2. V shed 4 bases and J 6 bases; nucleotides not matched to a gene: 16. Per germline, CDR1 MGHRA and CDR2 YSYEKL. The CDR3 is made up of 19 amino acids. CDR3 loop: CASSRAQGFTSGRSNEQFF. CDR3 nucleotides: TGCGCCAGCAGCCGAGCACAGGGTTTTACTAGCGGGAGGTCCAATGAGCAGTTCTTC.

In DNA, the CDR3 is TGTGCCAGCTCACCTCAGGGCTCCACTGAAGCTTTCTTT. This sequence encodes CASSPQGSTEAFF. The chain recombines TRBV18 with TRBJ1-1; tentatively, D is TRBD1 (5 bases). This CDR3 region has 13 residues. CDR1 is KGHSH and CDR2 is LQKENI in the germline V gene. Trimming took off 3 bases at V and 4 bases at J, with 9 bases between the two ends. The whole variable domain, remainder taken from reference TRBV18 and TRBJ1-1, is NAGVMQNPRHLVRRRGQEARLRCSPMKGHSHVYWYRQLPEEGLKFMVYLQKENIIDESGMPKERFSAEFPKEGPSILRIQQVVRGDSAAYFCASSPQGSTEAFFGQGTRLTVV.

This chain connects TRBV28 to TRBJ1-2; D unresolved. In germline, CDR1 is MDHEN, CDR2 SYDVKM. Trimming cost V 4 bases and J 7 bases, with 10 bases left between them. The CDR3 length is 12 residues. The chain's CDR3 is CASSSTVSGYTF. The CDR3 bases are TGTGCCAGCAGTTCAACCGTTAGTGGCTACACCTTC.

The rearrangement links TRBV6-1 to TRBJ1-3, with TRBD1 as a possible D gene (6 bases). The CDR3 totals 15 residues. Germline V gene sequence: CDR1 MNHNS, CDR2 SASEGT. V lost 4 bases and J lost 4, with 14 bases in between. The CDR3 coding sequence is TGTGCCAGCAGTGTAGCGGGGGCCTCGGGAAACACCATATATTTT. It specifies CASSVAGASGNTIYF.

The chain recombines TRBV5-1 with TRBJ1-1, with 8 bases lining up with TRBD1. Per germline, CDR1 SGHRS and CDR2 YFSETQ. CDR3 size: 15 residues. Unmatched junction bases numbered 9, after V lost 3 bases and J lost 5 bases. CDR3: CASSSRTGQVTEAFF. The CDR3 nucleotides are TGCGCCAGCAGCTCGAGAACGGGACAGGTTACTGAAGCTTTCTTT.

J is TRBJ1-4 and V is TRBV30, with 8 bases that match TRBD1. The CDR3 is made up of 14 amino acids. The germline V gene encodes CDR1 GTSNPN and CDR2 SVGIG (reference sequence). The V segment lost 0 bases and the J segment 7 bases; nucleotides outside the gene matches: 4. This chain's CDR3 is CAWSVGQEGEKLFF. The CDR3, as DNA: TGTGCCTGGAGTGTGGGACAGGAGGGTGAAAAACTGTTTTTT.

This chain joins TRBV4-1 and TRBJ1-1; D gene ambiguous. This CDR3 region has 14 residues. Germline V gene data show CDR1 as MGHRA and CDR2 as YSYEKL. V lost 4 bases, J lost 0 bases, and 9 bases lay in between. In DNA form, the CDR3 reads TGCGCCAGCAGCCTCTCGGGGATGAACACTGAAGCTTTCTTT. Protein sequence: CASSLSGMNTEAFF.

This clone was observed once. The genes are TRBV15 and TRBJ2-3; 8 bases agree with TRBD1. Germline loops: CDR1 LNHNV, CDR2 YYDKDF (reference sequence). This CDR3 is 15 amino acids long. The junction had 8 bases not matched to a gene; V was cut back by 4 bases and J by 5 bases. The CDR3: CATSTRTGSLDTQYF. In DNA form, the CDR3 reads TGTGCCACCAGCACGCGGACAGGGTCCTTAGATACGCAGTATTTT.

The chain combines TRBV5-1 with TRBJ1-6; TRBD1 might be the D (6 bases). Germline V CDR1 and CDR2: SGHRS, YFSETQ. Trimming shortened V by 0 bases and J by 7 bases, and 14 bases separated the two germline ends. The CDR3 is 16 amino acids. This chain's CDR3 is CASSLEGHVWNSPLHF. CDR3 bases: TGCGCCAGCAGCTTGGAGGGACACGTTTGGAATTCACCCCTCCACTTT.

The chain carries TRBV28 and TRBJ1-5, with a tentative D call TRBD1 (5 bases). V gave up 3 bases and J gave up 3 bases, with 9 bases separating them. CDR1 is MDHEN and CDR2 is SYDVKM in the germline V gene. The CDR3 length is 14 residues. CDR3 residues: CASSLGGTNQPQHF. The CDR3 DNA is TGTGCCAGCAGTTTGGGCGGGACCAATCAGCCCCAGCATTTT.

V and J are TRBV30 and TRBJ2-5; the match to TRBD2 covers 7 bases. Germline V lookup: CDR1 GTSNPN, CDR2 SVGIG (reference sequence). V dropped 0 bases and J dropped 7; count of bases not matched to a gene: 5. The CDR3 sequence is 13 residues long. CDR3 DNA sequence: TGTGCCTGGAGTGTACCGGTAGCGGGGACCCAGTACTTC. This encodes CAWSVPVAGTQYF.

This rearrangement joins TRBV10-2 to TRBJ1-2; TRBD1 aligns across 7 bases. Trimming removed 11 bases from V and 7 bases from J; junction bases left unmatched: 13. Germline CDR1 reads WSHSY; CDR2 reads SAAADI. The CDR3 has 13 amino acids. CDR3 DNA sequence: TGCGCCTCAGGGACCACAGGGGTGGGTGGCTACACCTTC. Protein product: CASGTTGVGGYTF.

This clone has only one observation. The chain combines TRBV28 with TRBJ1-1; D is unclear. V lost 7 bases and J lost 4, with 19 bases in between. The CDR3 spans 15 residues. Germline V lookup: CDR1 MDHEN, CDR2 SYDVKM. DNA for the CDR3: TGTGCCAGCATCCCCTTCGGGGTTCGGGGCACTGAAGCTTTCTTT. This codes for CASIPFGVRGTEAFF.

This chain links TRBV6-6 with TRBJ1-2; perhaps TRBD1 as D (6 bases). The germline V gene has CDR1 MNHNY and CDR2 SVGAGI (reference sequence). This CDR3 spans 14 amino acids. The V end lost 5 bases, the J end lost 0 bases, and 10 bases lay between the germline ends. DNA of the CDR3: TGTGCCAGCAGTCCTCGGGACACTAACTATGGCTACACCTTC. Translating it yields CASSPRDTNYGYTF.

This clone was observed a few times. The genes are TRBV2 and TRBJ2-7; a weak D match, TRBD2 (6 bases). CDR1 and CDR2 (germline): SNHLY, FYNNEI. The CDR3 consists of 15 residues. V lost 6 bases, J lost 4 bases, and 19 bases lay in between. The CDR3 bases are TGTGCCAGCAGGAGGCGGAACGGGAGCGGGTACGAGCAGTACTTC. The encoded protein is CASRRRNGSGYEQYF.

This chain uses TRBV7-9 with TRBJ1-2, with unresolved D. Trimming stripped 1 base from V and 8 bases from J, with 11 bases between. The CDR3 covers 13 residues. CDR1 and CDR2 (germline): SEHNR, FQNEAQ (reference sequence). This chain's CDR3 is CASSLDARRGYTF. DNA of the CDR3: TGTGCCAGCAGCTTAGATGCCCGGCGGGGCTACACCTTC.